What follows are 9 T cell receptor beta chains derived from one specimen sequenced in a study of shared T cell receptors in the human thymus. Using immunoSEQ multiplex PCR, the repertoire was profiled, and TCRdb retains in-frame clones only, with some absent. The sample holds 650,000 to 950,000 clones, approximately 85% seen once. The sample also formed part of further work on human thymus T cells.

Sequenced input: thymocytes. The receptor source for this set is a girl under three years old with a congenital heart defect.

This chain's CDR3 is CASSPPLDRLAGGPGSYNEQFF. The CDR3 DNA reads TGTGCCAGCAGCCCGCCTCTTGATCGGCTAGCGGGGGGGCCTGGTTCCTACAATGAGCAGTTCTTC. The chain employs TRBV9 and TRBJ2-1; 12 nucleotides agree with TRBD2. The trim removed 4 bases at V and 1 base at J, leaving 21 bases unmatched. Germline CDR1 SGDLS, CDR2 YYNGEE. The CDR3 consists of 22 residues.

The chain couples TRBV7-2 to TRBJ2-1; 7 positions agree with TRBD2. V lost 1 base and J lost 0; bases outside the gene matches: 9. CDR3 length: 18 amino acids. The germline V gene has CDR1 SGHTA and CDR2 FQGNSA. The CDR3 DNA reads TGTGCCAGCAGCTTAGGCCCCCTAGCGGTGCCCTCCTACAATGAGCAGTTCTTC. The encoded protein is CASSLGPLAVPSYNEQFF.

The chain has TRBV28 and TRBJ1-4; D is ambiguous. The CDR3 consists of 16 residues. The V gene's germline CDR1 is MDHEN and CDR2 SYDVKM. The V gene lost 5 bases and the J gene lost 0 bases, with 13 bases spanning the gap. This CDR3 is CASSVQGSSTNEKLFF. The CDR3 coding sequence is TGTGCCAGCAGTGTTCAAGGGAGTTCAACTAATGAAAAACTGTTTTTT.

The rearrangement uses TRBV29-1 and TRBJ1-2; D uncertain. Germline V lookup: CDR1 SQVTM, CDR2 ANQGSEA. Trimming stripped 4 bases from V and 3 bases from J, with 9 bases between. This CDR3 spans 12 amino acids. CDR3 sequence (DNA): TGCAGCGTTGCAATCTACCACTATGGCTACACCTTC. Translated: CSVAIYHYGYTF.

The CDR3 region is CASSFEAGGEVQYF. The DNA of the CDR3 is TGTGCCAGCAGTTTCGAGGCGGGGGGGGAGGTACAGTACTTC. This chain connects TRBV28 to TRBJ2-7; TRBD2 agrees at 9 bases. This CDR3 region has 14 residues. Per germline, CDR1 MDHEN and CDR2 SYDVKM. The trim removed 3 bases at V and 10 bases at J, leaving 10 bases unmatched.

The chain recombines TRBV19 with TRBJ2-3; TRBD1 agrees at 7 bases. With V trimmed by 6 bases and J by 1 base, 7 bases remained unmatched. The germline gives CDR1 LNHDA, CDR2 SQIVND (reference sequence). This CDR3 has 15 residues. Here the CDR3 reads CASSPNRGGTDTQYF. The CDR3 DNA sequence: TGTGCCAGTAGCCCTAACAGGGGAGGCACAGATACGCAGTATTTT.

This clone occurred once. The chain uses TRBV6-1 and TRBJ1-5, with 8 nucleotides matching TRBD1. The CDR3 consists of 15 residues. Germline CDR1 reads MNHNS; CDR2 reads SASEGT. The V segment lost 3 bases and the J segment 7 bases; nucleotides outside the gene matches: 8. CDR3 coding DNA: TGTGCCAGCAGTGAGCGTACACAGGGGGGACAGCCCCAGCATTTT. Its protein is CASSERTQGGQPQHF.

This chain joins TRBV5-5 and TRBJ2-2; the D gene is possibly TRBD2 (5 bases). V was clipped by 0 bases and J by 2 bases, with 8 bases between them. Germline-derived CDR1 and CDR2 are SGHKS and YYEKEE (reference sequence). The CDR3 is 15 residues long. CDR3 in DNA: TGTGCCAGCAGCTTGGGGACTGAAAACACCGGGGAGCTGTTTTTT. This gives the protein CASSLGTENTGELFF.

J is TRBJ1-2 and V is TRBV19, with D possibly TRBD1 on 5 matching bases. Germline-derived CDR1 and CDR2 are LNHDA and SQIVND (reference sequence). V was clipped by 7 bases and J by 2 bases, with 17 bases between them. The CDR3 contains 15 residues. The CDR3 DNA is TGTGCCAGTAATCCGGTTGGGGGGAACAACTATGGCTACACCTTC. Its protein product is CASNPVGGNNYGYTF.